This T cell receptor (beta chain) was identified in a study of blood T cells in healthy people across ages. PCR was performed a second time for roughly 7 to 11 cycles using a sample-barcoded 5' primer and a J-beta primer mix. TCRdb redid the calling of the 5' RACE reads with MiXCR, one entry per CDR3 protein. Counted here are 800,000 to 950,000 distinct CDR3 sequences, 25% to 35% occurring once; the ten biggest clones make up 10% to 13%. V lost 6 bases to trimming and J lost 4 bases, with 15 bases between them. This CDR3 is built from 14 residues. CDR1 is SGHTA, CDR2 FQGNSA, per germline. This clonotype was seen repeatedly, ten times or more. These records were also assigned to another study, of T cells of mothers and their children.

Sequencing input: blood. The clonotype originates from a woman aged 40 to 50 in good health. V is TRBV7-2 and J is TRBJ1-2; TRBD1 might be the D (5 bases). The CDR3 bases are TGTGCCAGCAGTCTTGACTGGGGGGGCTATGGCTACACCTTC. This encodes CASSLDWGGYGYTF. The full variable domain, rest sourced from reference TRBV7-2 and TRBJ1-2, is GAGVSQSPSNKVTEKGKDVELRCDPISGHTALYWYRQSLGQGLEFLIYFQGNSAPDKSGLPSDRFSAERTGGSVSTLTIQRTQQEDSAVYLCASSLDWGGYGYTFGSGTRLTVV.